Here is one T cell receptor (beta chain) with its context. This clonotype has a count of ten or more. Its binding antigen is unknown. No much larger clonotype is one base removed from it; base qualities were not supplied. This sample is part of a study of T cells in Graves' hyperthyroidism and ophthalmopathy (dated by TCRdb to the late 2010s). Some background on the complete study: Peripheral blood samples were taken at initial diagnosis, before any treatment was given. Thyroid tissue and blood T-cell repertoires from six Graves' hyperthyroidism patients were also compared in the study. Once sampling was done, hyperthyroidism patients were given methimazole at a starting dose of 30 mg daily, whereas ophthalmopathy patients were given high-dose intravenous methylprednisolone. Whether ophthalmopathy could be predicted prospectively was tested in an independent validation cohort made up of 18 to 20 hyperthyroidism patients plus 17 patients who later progressed to ophthalmopathy. TCR Vbeta CDR3 sequencing of roughly 140 peripheral blood samples (over 40 ophthalmopathy, about 80 hyperthyroidism and roughly 17 progressor patients) is reported in the paper. The approximately 100 discovery patients were divided at random into training and test sets in a 7:3 ratio. A discovery cohort of around 98 patients, 43 with Graves' ophthalmopathy and approximately 57 with stable Graves' hyperthyroidism, was used to find distinguishing TCR V-J signatures. The paper's findings and limits, for the study overall: Most expanded thyroid clonotypes (frequency above 0.001) were also detected in blood, suggesting blood repertoires may reflect thyroid immune responses. During validation, the model predicted progression to ophthalmopathy a median of roughly six months ahead of onset, with roughly 65% sensitivity and less than 85% specificity. No statistical method was used to set the sample size in advance, and investigators knew the group allocation. A 13 V-J signature model separated ophthalmopathy from stable hyperthyroidism, with approximately 87% sensitivity and about 81% specificity in cross-validation and 80%/75% in testing.

Reading from cysteine to phenylalanine, the CDR3 counts 16 amino acids. Only the CDR3 DNA is retained, 48 bases long and in frame from the first base. Based on the germline V gene, the CDR1 and CDR2 sequences are MNHNS and SASEGT. The junction carries 17 bases between V and J, which are trimmed by 4 bases and 3 bases respectively. TCR beta CDR3 regions were amplified from RNA transcripts. A first-round RT-PCR of the TCR CDR3 used the HTBI primer set with the Qiagen OneStep RT-PCR kit. Libraries were constructed in a second round of multiplex PCR, after which size selection and purification were performed. Libraries were sequenced paired-end with 100 bp reads on an Illumina HiSeq2000. In the original analysis: Raw data were processed with SOAPnuke, discarding reads with adapters, uncalled bases, mean Phred below 15, or no exact constant-primer or identifier match. High-quality paired reads were merged using COPE v1.2.5, and each unique nucleotide sequence was defined as a clonotype. MiTCR v1.1 was used to align clonotypes to the IMGT TRBV, TRBD and TRBJ reference segments. Analysis was restricted to V-J combinations with a frequency above 0.0001, which covered roughly 99% of repertoires. A TCS score was defined as the ratio of F50 (clonal expansion) to E x V (chaos), with BLOSUM62-based TCRdist applied between CDR3 peptides within each V-J. Welch's t-statistics and random forest reduced 500 to 650 V-J features to about 13, which were used in a naive Bayes classifier (R e1071). The raw public reads went through TCRdb reprocessing: fastp at Q25, MiXCR clone calling, in-frame beta chains kept. Entries that share a CDR3 protein sequence are merged under the most common genes and DNA. The V and J calls were not made by the authors but by TCRdb's processing. The sample yields around 600,000 distinct CDR3 sequences; around 13% were counted once. The ten largest clonotypes hold roughly an eighth of the sample.

Ophthalmopathy patients had moderately to severely active disease, with a Clinical Activity Score of 3 or more, a NOSPECS grade of 4 or more, and a disease duration of less than 3 months. The study excluded patients with uncontrolled infections, other autoimmune diseases, pregnancy or lactation. Diagnoses relied on clinical symptoms, serum thyroxine and TRAb, thyroid ultrasound and orbital computed tomography. PBMCs were isolated from about 10 ml of fresh peripheral blood by Ficoll-Paque density gradient centrifugation. Total RNA was extracted with Trizol reagent, and quality was checked on an Agilent 2100 Bioanalyzer.

The rearrangement joined TRBV6-1 to TRBJ2-3; the D gene is possibly TRBD2, with 6 bases matching. This TCR was recovered from a woman in her forties or fifties with Graves' ophthalmopathy. Specimen: blood. At the DNA level, the sequence is TGTGCCAGCAGTGCACTGACTAGACGGGGAACAGATACGCAGTATTTT. Translated, this gives CASSALTRRGTDTQYF.